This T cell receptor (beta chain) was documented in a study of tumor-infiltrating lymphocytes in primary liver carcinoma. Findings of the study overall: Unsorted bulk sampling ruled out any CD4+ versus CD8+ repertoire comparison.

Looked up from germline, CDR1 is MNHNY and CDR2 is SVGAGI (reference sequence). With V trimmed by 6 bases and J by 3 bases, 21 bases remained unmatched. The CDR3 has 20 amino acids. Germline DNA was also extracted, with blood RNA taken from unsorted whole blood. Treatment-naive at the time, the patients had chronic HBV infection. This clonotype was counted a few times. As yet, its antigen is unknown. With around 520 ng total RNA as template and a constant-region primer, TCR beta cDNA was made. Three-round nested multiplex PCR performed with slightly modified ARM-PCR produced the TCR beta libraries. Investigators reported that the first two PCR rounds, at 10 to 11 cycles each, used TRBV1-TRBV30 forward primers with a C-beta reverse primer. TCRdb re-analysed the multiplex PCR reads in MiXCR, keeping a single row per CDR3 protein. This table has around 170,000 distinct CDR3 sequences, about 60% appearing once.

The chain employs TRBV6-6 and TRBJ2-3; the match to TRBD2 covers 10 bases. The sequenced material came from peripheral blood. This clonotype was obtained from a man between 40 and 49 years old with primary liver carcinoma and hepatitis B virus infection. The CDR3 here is CASSSSPASGSHGGTDTQYF. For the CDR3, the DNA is TGTGCCAGCAGCTCTAGTCCCGCTAGCGGGAGTCATGGTGGAACAGATACGCAGTATTTT.